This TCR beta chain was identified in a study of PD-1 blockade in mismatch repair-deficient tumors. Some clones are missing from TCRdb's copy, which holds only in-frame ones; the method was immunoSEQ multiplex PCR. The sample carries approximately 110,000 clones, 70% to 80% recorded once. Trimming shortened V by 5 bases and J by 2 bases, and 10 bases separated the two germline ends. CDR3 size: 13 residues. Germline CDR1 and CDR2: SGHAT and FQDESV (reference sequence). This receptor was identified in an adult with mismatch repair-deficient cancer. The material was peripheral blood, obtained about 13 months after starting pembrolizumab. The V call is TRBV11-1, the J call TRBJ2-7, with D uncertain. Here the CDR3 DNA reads TGTGCCAGCAGCGCTAACAGACCCTACGAGCAGTACTTC. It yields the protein CASSANRPYEQYF.